Listed here are 27 T cell receptor beta chains from one sample, sequenced in a study of cytomegalovirus exposure and HLA in healthy donors. PCR used 60 Vbeta primers and 13 Jbeta primers. Generated by immunoSEQ multiplex PCR, the TCRdb table keeps only in-frame clones and is missing some. The sample shows about 190,000 clones, roughly 80% of them seen only once. Source material: PBMCs. Receptors were obtained from a man aged 50-60 years in good health and CMV-seronegative.

The chain couples TRBV7-9 to TRBJ2-7; weak D call: TRBD1 (6 bases). This CDR3 has 14 residues. The germline V gene has CDR1 SEHNR and CDR2 FQNEAQ (reference sequence). V was clipped by 6 bases and J by 0 bases, with 12 bases between them. DNA for the CDR3: TGTGCCAGCAGTGGGGGCAGGCGCTCCTACGAGCAGTACTTC. This sequence encodes CASSGGRRSYEQYF.

The V call is TRBV27, the J call TRBJ2-5, with a tentative D call TRBD1 (5 bases). Per germline, CDR1 MNHEY and CDR2 SMNVEV (reference sequence). The V end lost 3 bases, the J end lost 5 bases, and 13 bases lay between the germline ends. The CDR3 sequence is 14 residues long. CDR3 DNA sequence: TGTGCCAGCAGTTTCGAAAGGGGCGCGGAGACCCAGTACTTC. Amino acids: CASSFERGAETQYF.

This chain connects TRBV19 to TRBJ2-5; 8 bases line up with TRBD2. Per germline, CDR1 LNHDA and CDR2 SQIVND (reference sequence). The V gene end was trimmed by 8 bases and the J gene end by 5 bases; junction bases not matched to a gene: 7. This CDR3 spans 13 amino acids. The CDR3 DNA follows: TGTGCCAGTTCCCCGGGGGGGCCGGAGACCCAGTACTTC. It encodes CASSPGGPETQYF.

J is TRBJ1-6 and V is TRBV6-1; D may be TRBD1 (5 bases). CDR1 MNHNS and CDR2 SASEGT come from the germline V gene. This CDR3 spans 13 amino acids. The V end lost 9 bases, the J end lost 8 bases, and 14 bases lay between the germline ends. The CDR3 spells CASALDRYSPLHF. In DNA form, the CDR3 reads TGTGCCAGTGCGTTAGACAGATATTCACCCCTCCACTTT.

The rearrangement uses TRBV5-4 and TRBJ2-7; 7 bases line up with TRBD2. V shed 5 bases, J shed 1 base, and the junction held 9 bases outside the gene matches. Germline V gives CDR1 SGHNT, CDR2 YYREEE (reference sequence). This CDR3 comprises 15 residues. The CDR3 loop reads CASRPGLADSYEQYF. Written as DNA, the CDR3 is TGTGCCAGCAGACCCGGGCTAGCGGATTCCTACGAGCAGTACTTC.

This clone was counted a few times. Other DNA sequences within the sample encode an identical CDR3. The rearrangement links TRBV28 to TRBJ1-3, with D unclear. Germline CDR1 is MDHEN and CDR2 is SYDVKM. Trimming removed 5 bases from V and 0 bases from J, with 5 bases in between. There are 13 residues in the CDR3. The CDR3 reads CASSSSSGNTIYF. The CDR3 DNA reads TGTGCCAGCAGTAGCTCCTCTGGAAACACCATATATTTT.

The chain joins TRBV7-2 to TRBJ2-3, with 8 positions matching TRBD2. The V gene end was trimmed by 5 bases and the J gene end by 1 base; junction bases not matched to a gene: 5. Germline V gives CDR1 SGHTA, CDR2 FQGNSA. The CDR3 covers 15 residues. The DNA for the CDR3 is TGTGCCAGCAGCGCCACCGGGAGGGGCACAGATACGCAGTATTTT. Translation gives CASSATGRGTDTQYF.

The chain links TRBV10-1 to TRBJ2-7; maybe TRBD2 (6 bases). The CDR3 totals 15 residues. V gave up 2 bases and J gave up 6 bases, with 17 bases separating them. Germline V CDR1 and CDR2: WNHNN, SYGVQD (reference sequence). The CDR3: CASSEPPRGFGEQYF. In DNA, the CDR3 is TGCGCCAGCAGTGAGCCCCCCCGGGGGTTTGGCGAGCAGTACTTC.

V and J are TRBV30 and TRBJ2-6, with D possibly TRBD1 on 5 matching bases. The CDR3 is 16 amino acids. The germline V gene has CDR1 GTSNPN and CDR2 SVGIG (reference sequence). Trimming took off 4 bases at V and 0 bases at J, with 13 bases between the two ends. The CDR3 loop reads CAWTPTGVSGANVLTF. CDR3 nucleotide sequence: TGTGCCTGGACTCCAACAGGAGTCTCTGGGGCCAACGTCCTGACTTTC.

The chain recombines TRBV5-6 with TRBJ1-1; possible D gene TRBD1, 5 bases. This CDR3 has 15 residues. The V gene lost 1 base and the J gene lost 2 bases, with 12 bases spanning the gap. Germline values: CDR1 SGHDT, CDR2 YYEEEE. Here the CDR3 DNA reads TGTGCCAGCAGCTTGTACCCAGGGCGAAACACTGAAGCTTTCTTT. Residues: CASSLYPGRNTEAFF.

This clone was detected once. V gene TRBV7-2 combines with J gene TRBJ1-5; the match to TRBD1 covers 8 bases. Germline CDR1 SGHTA, CDR2 FQGNSA. V shed 4 bases, J shed 8 bases, and the junction held 4 bases outside the gene matches. The CDR3 covers 13 residues. The CDR3 region is CASSYRGKEPQHF. CDR3 in DNA: TGTGCCAGCAGCTACAGGGGGAAGGAGCCCCAGCATTTT.

This chain connects TRBV10-1 to TRBJ2-1; weak D call: TRBD2 (7 bases). The V gene lost 10 bases and the J gene lost 6 bases, with 22 bases spanning the gap. This CDR3 is 15 amino acids long. The V gene's germline CDR1 is WNHNN and CDR2 SYGVQD (reference sequence). The CDR3 DNA sequence: TGCGCCACGGAGGGGGGGGGCCGGGTCAGCAATGAGCAGTTCTTC. It specifies CATEGGGRVSNEQFF.

The V call is TRBV2, the J call TRBJ1-2; no definite D call. There are 14 residues in the CDR3. V gave up 6 bases and J gave up 2 bases, with 13 bases separating them. Germline V gene sequence: CDR1 SNHLY, CDR2 FYNNEI. The DNA of the CDR3 is TGTGCCAGCAGGGAGACTATGTTGAACTATGGCTACACCTTC. Its translation: CASRETMLNYGYTF.

The chain joins TRBV5-1 to TRBJ1-3, with a tentative D call TRBD1 (6 bases). Trimming stripped 8 bases from V and 4 bases from J, with 7 bases between. This CDR3 contains 11 residues. From germline, CDR1 is SGHRS and CDR2 YFSETQ. The CDR3: CASGGGNTIYF. The CDR3 coding sequence is TGCGCCAGTGGGGGCGGAAACACCATATATTTT.

The V gene is TRBV7-8, the J gene TRBJ1-6, with TRBD1 as a possible D gene (6 bases). CDR1 is SGHVS, CDR2 FQNEAQ, per germline. Trimming pared 2 bases from V and 9 bases from J, leaving 14 bases between. The CDR3 runs 15 residues. CDR3 region: CASSLREQGTSPLHF. For the CDR3, the DNA is TGTGCCAGCAGCTTAAGGGAGCAGGGGACTTCACCCCTCCACTTT.

This clone was counted between two and nine times. An end of the junction differs from the germline gene, which may be a read error. This rearrangement joins TRBV18 to TRBJ2-2; perhaps TRBD1 as D (6 bases). The CDR3 has 15 residues. Germline V gives CDR1 KGHSH, CDR2 LQKENI. The CDR3 here is CAGSWGQANTGELFF. CDR3 coding DNA: TGTGCCGGCTCCTGGGGACAAGCGAACACCGGGGAGCTGTTTTTT.

The chain couples TRBV7-6 to TRBJ2-3, with D perhaps matching TRBD1 (6 bases). V lost 4 bases to trimming and J lost 5 bases, with 16 bases between them. Germline assignment: CDR1 SGHVS and CDR2 FNYEAQ. The CDR3 is 15 amino acids. The chain's CDR3 is CASSWTGGFLDTQYF. The DNA for the CDR3 is TGTGCCAGCAGCTGGACTGGGGGCTTTCTAGATACGCAGTATTTT.

This clone was detected a few times. The chain is built from TRBV13 and TRBJ2-1; 8 bases match TRBD2. The J segment lost 4 bases and the V segment lost 6 bases, leaving 5 bases of the junction unmatched. Germline lookup yields CDR1 PRHDT and CDR2 FYEKMQ (reference sequence). This CDR3 contains 14 residues. Here the CDR3 reads CASRSPGGYNEQFF. CDR3 sequence (DNA): TGTGCCAGCAGGAGCCCGGGGGGGTACAATGAGCAGTTCTTC.

V gene TRBV5-8 combines with J gene TRBJ1-2; no clear D gene. Between the trimmed V and J ends, which lost 5 bases and 5 bases, there was a span of 13 bases. Germline V gene sequence: CDR1 SGHTS, CDR2 YDEGEE. This CDR3 contains 13 residues. Written as DNA, the CDR3 is TGTGCCAGCAGTAATCAGGAAATGTATGGCTACACCTTC. It specifies CASSNQEMYGYTF.

The rearrangement joins TRBV11-1 to TRBJ2-5; D uncertain. Between the trimmed V and J ends, which lost 1 base and 5 bases, there was a span of 14 bases. The CDR3 spans 15 residues. CDR1 and CDR2 from the germline V gene are SGHAT and FQDESV (reference sequence). The CDR3 region has the DNA TGTGCCAGCAGCTTAGGACGGGTTATAATGGAGACCCAGTACTTC. Encoded protein: CASSLGRVIMETQYF. The entire variable domain, with the rest obtained from reference TRBV11-1 and TRBJ2-5, is as follows: EAEVAQSPRYKITEKSQAVAFWCDPISGHATLYWYRQILGQGPELLVQFQDESVVDDSQLPKDRFSAERLKGVDSTLKIQPAELGDSAMYLCASSLGRVIMETQYFGPGTRLLVL.

This clone was found once. V and J are TRBV10-3 and TRBJ1-2; D call uncertain. The V and J ends lost 3 bases and 3 bases respectively, with 14 bases between them. Germline-derived CDR1 and CDR2 are ENHRY and SYGVKD. The CDR3 has 15 amino acids. CDR3 nucleotide sequence: TGTGCCATCAGTGATCCCCAGAACGCGGACTATGGCTACACCTTC. This gives the protein CAISDPQNADYGYTF.

This chain connects TRBV6-4 to TRBJ2-1; 10 bases are a match to TRBD2. Germline V gives CDR1 MRHNA, CDR2 SNTAGT. J was trimmed by 8 bases and V by 7 bases; bases with no gene match: 8. The CDR3 is 14 residues long. The CDR3 region is CASISSGGADEQFF. The CDR3 DNA sequence: TGTGCCAGCATCTCAAGCGGGGGGGCAGATGAGCAGTTCTTC.

This sequence joins TRBV7-9 and TRBJ1-5; D unresolved. V was pared by 5 bases and J by 3 bases, with 11 bases between. The germline CDR1 and CDR2 sequences are SEHNR and FQNEAQ (reference sequence). There are 14 residues in the CDR3. The CDR3 DNA sequence: TGTGCCAGCAGCAGAGACACTTACAATCAGCCCCAGCATTTT. Amino acids: CASSRDTYNQPQHF.

V gene TRBV9 combines with J gene TRBJ2-3, with 8 nucleotides matching TRBD1. V shed 0 bases, J shed 2 bases, and the junction held 5 bases outside the gene matches. This CDR3 has 16 residues. The germline V gene has CDR1 SGDLS and CDR2 YYNGEE. The CDR3 is CASSVGTGLNTDTQYF. CDR3 nucleotide sequence: TGTGCCAGCAGCGTAGGGACAGGGCTGAACACAGATACGCAGTATTTT.

The sample holds one count of this clone. The rearrangement links TRBV4-1 to TRBJ1-2; D possibly corresponds to TRBD1 (6 bases). CDR3 length: 15 residues. Germline lookup yields CDR1 MGHRA and CDR2 YSYEKL. The V and J ends lost 3 bases and 3 bases respectively, with 14 bases between them. Here the CDR3 reads CASSQQEGGYYGYTF. The CDR3 coding sequence is TGCGCCAGCAGCCAGCAGGAGGGGGGGTACTATGGCTACACCTTC.

The rearrangement links TRBV4-1 to TRBJ2-3; D possibly corresponds to TRBD1 (5 bases). The CDR3 has 13 residues. The V gene's germline CDR1 is MGHRA and CDR2 YSYEKL. Trimming took off 3 bases at V and 6 bases at J, with 10 bases between the two ends. CDR3 sequence (DNA): TGCGCCAGCAGCCAGAACAGGTGGGATACGCAGTATTTT. Protein sequence: CASSQNRWDTQYF.

This chain links TRBV30 with TRBJ1-5, with D tentatively TRBD1 (6 bases). Germline loops: CDR1 GTSNPN, CDR2 SVGIG (reference sequence). V lost 0 bases and J lost 1, with 13 bases in between. The CDR3 runs 16 residues. CDR3 DNA sequence: TGTGCCTGGAGTGTCTCCCAGGGGATCAGCAATCAGCCCCAGCATTTT. It translates to CAWSVSQGISNQPQHF.